What follows are 6 T cell receptor beta chains derived from one specimen sequenced in a study of blood T cell repertoires in COVID-19. Clones were sequenced by immunoSEQ multiplex PCR, and TCRdb holds only the in-frame ones, with some missing. The sample consists of around 250,000 clones, about 84% of them appearing once. Sequenced input: PBMCs or T cells enriched from blood (not recorded which). The receptors here all came from a woman between 45 and 65 years old who had recovered from COVID-19.

The chain links TRBV7-2 to TRBJ1-3; a weak D match, TRBD1 (5 bases). Germline-derived CDR1 and CDR2 are SGHTA and FQGNSA. Trimming took 5 bases from V and 0 from J, leaving 11 bases between them. The CDR3 consists of 15 residues. The CDR3 nucleotides are TGTGCCAGCAGCCTGACAGTAACCTCTGGAAACACCATATATTTT. Translated: CASSLTVTSGNTIYF.

This rearrangement joins TRBV5-1 to TRBJ1-6, with D tentatively TRBD1 (5 bases). CDR3 length: 15 amino acids. CDR1 and CDR2 (germline): SGHRS, YFSETQ. Between the trimmed V and J ends, which lost 0 bases and 6 bases, there was a span of 10 bases. The CDR3 here is CASSLAYRPNSPLHF. The CDR3, as DNA: TGCGCCAGCAGCTTGGCGTACAGGCCTAATTCACCCCTCCACTTT.

This sequence joins TRBV19 and TRBJ1-5; D might be TRBD1 (5 bases). CDR1 is LNHDA, CDR2 SQIVND, per germline (reference sequence). CDR3 length: 17 amino acids. Trimming shortened V by 5 bases and J by 1 base, and 18 bases separated the two germline ends. The CDR3 sequence is CASSPLGQAGSNQPQHF. CDR3 DNA: TGTGCCAGTAGTCCTTTAGGGCAGGCAGGGAGCAATCAGCCCCAGCATTTT.

V usage is TRBV7-8 and J usage is TRBJ1-6, with D perhaps matching TRBD1 (6 bases). There are 15 residues in the CDR3. Germline-derived CDR1 and CDR2 are SGHVS and FQNEAQ. V was shortened by 2 bases and J by 8 bases, with 13 bases between the two germline ends. The CDR3 region is CASSLSSGAYSPLHF. CDR3 nucleotide sequence: TGTGCCAGCAGCTTAAGTTCAGGGGCATATTCACCCCTCCACTTT.

The V gene is TRBV7-3, the J gene TRBJ1-2; D call uncertain. The CDR3 length is 16 residues. The V end lost 2 bases, the J end lost 5 bases, and 18 bases lay between the germline ends. The germline V gene has CDR1 SGHTA and CDR2 FQGTGA. Here the CDR3 DNA reads TGTGCCAGCAGCTTATGGAGGAAAGCTGCCGAGTATGGCTACACCTTC. This sequence encodes CASSLWRKAAEYGYTF.

This chain's CDR3 is CASSSEARGLTDTQYF. The CDR3 DNA reads TGTGCCAGCAGCTCAGAGGCCAGGGGGCTGACAGATACGCAGTATTTT. V is TRBV9 and J is TRBJ2-3; 8 nucleotides line up with TRBD1. V lost 4 bases to trimming and J lost 3 bases; unmatched junction nucleotides: 10. Germline values: CDR1 SGDLS, CDR2 YYNGEE. The CDR3 consists of 16 residues. Full variable domain (rest looked up from reference TRBV9 and TRBJ2-3): DSGVTQTPKHLITATGQRVTLRCSPRSGDLSVYWYQQSLDQGLQFLIQYYNGEERAKGNILERFSAQQFPDLHSELNLSSLELGDSALYFCASSSEARGLTDTQYFGPGTRLTVL.